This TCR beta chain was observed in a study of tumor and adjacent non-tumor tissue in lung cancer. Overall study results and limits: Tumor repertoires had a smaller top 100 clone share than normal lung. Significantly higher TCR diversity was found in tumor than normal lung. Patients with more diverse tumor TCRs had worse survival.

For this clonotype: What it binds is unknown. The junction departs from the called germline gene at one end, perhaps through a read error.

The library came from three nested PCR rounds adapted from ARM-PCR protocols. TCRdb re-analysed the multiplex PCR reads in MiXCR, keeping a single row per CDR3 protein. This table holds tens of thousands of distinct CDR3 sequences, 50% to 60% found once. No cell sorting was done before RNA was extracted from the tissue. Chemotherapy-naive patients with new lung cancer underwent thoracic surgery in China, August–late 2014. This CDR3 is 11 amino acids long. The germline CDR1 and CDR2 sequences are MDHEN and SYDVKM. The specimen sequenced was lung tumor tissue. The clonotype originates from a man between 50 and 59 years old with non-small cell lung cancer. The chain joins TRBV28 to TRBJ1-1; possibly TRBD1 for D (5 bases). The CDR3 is CDSSSAGRAFF. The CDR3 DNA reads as TGTGACAGCAGTTCTGCAGGGAGAGCTTTCTTT. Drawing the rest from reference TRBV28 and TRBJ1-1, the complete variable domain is DVKVTQSSRYLVKRTGEKVFLECVQDMDHENMFWYRQDPGLGLRLIYFSYDVKMKEKGDIPEGYSVSREKKERFSLILESASTNQTSMYLCDSSSAGRAFFGQGTRLTVV.